Each of the 2 T cell receptor beta chains below was sequenced from the same sample in a study of blood T cells in healthy people across ages (dated by TCRdb to the mid-2010s). The receptor library was made with 5' RACE. Reads for this sample came from an Illumina HiSeq 2500. The second PCR ran for roughly 7 to 11 cycles and used a J-beta primer mix along with a sample-barcoded 5' primer. Using fastp at Q25 and MiXCR, TCRdb reprocessed the public reads and kept productive beta chains. Every CDR3 protein is listed once, alongside the most common genes and DNA of its rows. For this sample there are roughly 500,000 distinct CDR3 sequences; less than 25% appear just once. 8.7% of the sample is in the top ten clones. The same data also went into a second study, on T cells of mothers and their children.

The specimen sequenced was blood. The receptors were sampled from a boy aged 10-17 years in good health.

The chain combines TRBV5-1 with TRBJ2-2; D remains ambiguous. Between the trimmed V and J ends, which lost 0 bases and 8 bases, there was a span of 11 bases. CDR3 length equals 14 residues. Germline loops: CDR1 SGHRS, CDR2 YFSETQ. CDR3 bases: TGCGCCAGCAGCTTGGTTGTAGAAGCAGGGGAGCTGTTTTTT. It is translated as CASSLVVEAGELFF.

A few counts support this clonotype. The V call is TRBV12-3 or TRBV12-4, the J call TRBJ2-1; 11 bases map to TRBD2. J was trimmed by 6 bases and V by 7 bases; bases with no gene match: 8. The CDR3 consists of 15 residues. The CDR3 region is CASILGTSGFNEQFF. CDR3 nucleotide sequence: TGTGCCAGCATCCTCGGGACTAGCGGTTTCAATGAGCAGTTCTTC.